This passage covers 8 T cell receptor beta chains from one sample sequenced in a study of a mutant IDH1 vaccine in newly diagnosed glioma. Time point defined: week 5, during vaccination. Mutant IDH1 20-mer peptide, at 300 ug, made up each vaccine dose, with topical imiquimod. Generated by immunoSEQ multiplex PCR, the TCRdb table keeps only in-frame clones and is missing some. The sample shows around 78,000 clones, about 91% of them seen only once. These receptors have no identified antigens. Specimen: PBMCs, collected from a glioma patient whose treatment included an IDH1 peptide vaccine. These receptors were taken from a woman between 50 and 59 years old with glioma.

The gene calls are TRBV21-1 and TRBJ2-6; the table's D gene call, TRBD2, was not cross checked with the DNA. TRBV21-1 is a known pseudogene. This CDR3 comprises 18 residues. The DNA of the CDR3 is TGTGCCAGCATGCGGGCCTCAGCCAGCTCATCTGGGGCCAACGTCCTGACTTTC. Translation gives CASMRASASSSGANVLTF.

V and J are TRBV6-1 and TRBJ1-6; D is ambiguous. Germline loops: CDR1 MNHNS, CDR2 SASEGT. The V gene lost 5 bases and the J gene lost 6 bases, with 14 bases spanning the gap. This CDR3 spans 15 amino acids. The DNA of the CDR3 is TGTGCCAGCAGTACCGGACGGAATTTTAATTCACCCCTCCACTTT. Its translation: CASSTGRNFNSPLHF.

This chain connects TRBV11-2 to TRBJ2-3; TRBD2 might be the D (6 bases). Germline CDR1 reads SGHAT; CDR2 reads FQNNGV. CDR3 size: 14 residues. V dropped 4 bases and J dropped 1 base, with 9 bases sitting between them. This CDR3 is CASSSGTRTDTQYF. Here the CDR3 DNA reads TGTGCCAGCAGCTCTGGGACTCGCACAGATACGCAGTATTTT.

The rearrangement uses TRBV19 and TRBJ2-5, with TRBD1 matching 7 bases. This CDR3 region has 14 residues. From germline, CDR1 is LNHDA and CDR2 SQIVND (reference sequence). The V and J ends lost 5 bases and 5 bases, in that order; junction bases with no gene match: 8. The CDR3 sequence: CASSAQTGLETQYF. In DNA form, the CDR3 reads TGTGCCAGTAGTGCCCAGACAGGGTTGGAGACCCAGTACTTC.

The CDR3 sequence is CASSLVSSVRFF. CDR3 nucleotides: TGTGCCAGCAGCTTAGTTTCTTCAGTTCGGTTCTTC. This chain uses TRBV7-8 with TRBJ2-1; D is uncertain. Looked up from germline, CDR1 is SGHVS and CDR2 is FQNEAQ. Trimming removed 1 base at V and 15 bases at J, with 13 bases between. CDR3 length equals 12 residues.

This chain links TRBV5-4 with TRBJ2-7; D not resolved. The CDR3 has 14 residues. Germline V gives CDR1 SGHNT, CDR2 YYREEE (reference sequence). The ends were cut back, 4 bases at V and 6 bases at J, with 17 bases in the middle. The CDR3 bases are TGTGCCAGCAGCCCTCGTGGGTCCCCCCCCGAGCAGTACTTC. Amino acid sequence: CASSPRGSPPEQYF. Full variable domain (rest looked up from reference TRBV5-4 and TRBJ2-7): ETGVTQSPTHLIKTRGQQVTLRCSSQSGHNTVSWYQQALGQGPQFIFQYYREEENGRGNFPPRFSGLQFPNYSSELNVNALELDDSALYLCASSPRGSPPEQYFGPGTRLTVT.

The chain employs TRBV6-5 and TRBJ2-6, with D uncertain. Trimming removed 6 bases at V and 0 bases at J, with 3 bases between. This CDR3 comprises 13 residues. The germline gives CDR1 MNHEY, CDR2 SVGAGI. CDR3: CASRSSGANVLTF. DNA for the CDR3: TGTGCCAGCAGGAGCTCTGGGGCCAACGTCCTGACTTTC.

V gene TRBV2 combines with J gene TRBJ2-1; D is perhaps TRBD1 or TRBD2 (5 bases each). The CDR3 length is 15 residues. Per germline, CDR1 SNHLY and CDR2 FYNNEI. Trimming left V 3 bases short and J 1 base short, with 10 bases between. The CDR3 reads CASSDVGASYNEQFF. In nucleotides, the CDR3 is TGTGCCAGCAGTGACGTCGGGGCTTCCTACAATGAGCAGTTCTTC.